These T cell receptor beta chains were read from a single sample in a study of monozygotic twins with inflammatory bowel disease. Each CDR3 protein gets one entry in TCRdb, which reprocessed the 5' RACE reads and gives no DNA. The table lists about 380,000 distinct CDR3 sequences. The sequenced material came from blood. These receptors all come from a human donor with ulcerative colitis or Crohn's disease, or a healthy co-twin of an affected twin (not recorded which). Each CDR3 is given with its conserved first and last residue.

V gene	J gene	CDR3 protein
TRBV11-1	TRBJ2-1	CASSQGQGRSSSYNEQFF
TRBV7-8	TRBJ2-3	CASSPRVGARTDTQYF
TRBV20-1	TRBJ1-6	CSARDRHDNSPLHF
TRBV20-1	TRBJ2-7	CSASPGTDHEQYF
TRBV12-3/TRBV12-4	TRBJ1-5	CASSPHSGVGNQPQHF
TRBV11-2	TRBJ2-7	CASSLWGGGTSSYEQYF
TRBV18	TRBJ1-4	CASSPPSTDEKLFF
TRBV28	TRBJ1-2	CASSPGAPVYGYTF
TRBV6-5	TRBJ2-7	CASSYVGPSYEQYF
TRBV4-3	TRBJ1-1	CASSQEFSGDRVNTEAFF
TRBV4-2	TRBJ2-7	CASSQDQGLEEGEQYF
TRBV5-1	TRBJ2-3	CASSSGSGGADTQYF
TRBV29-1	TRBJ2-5	CSVLGGIETQYF
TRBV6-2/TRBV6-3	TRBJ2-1	CASSDRTGTNEQFF
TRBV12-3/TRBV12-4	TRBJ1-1	CASSLPGINTEAFF
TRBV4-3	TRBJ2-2	CASSPRLAGGLGELFF
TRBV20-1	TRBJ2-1	CSAGGSGGADEQFF
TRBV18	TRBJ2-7	CASSPWTASYEQYF
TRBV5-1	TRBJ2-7	CASSLVGSRSYEQYF
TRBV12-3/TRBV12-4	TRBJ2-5	CASSPPGGGETQYF
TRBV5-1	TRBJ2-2	CASSPDRLNTGELFF
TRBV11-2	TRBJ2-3	CASSLRGGQRGVPDTQYF
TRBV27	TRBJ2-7	CASSMTGWYEQYF
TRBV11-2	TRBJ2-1	CASNPRGTGATGNEQFF
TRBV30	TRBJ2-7	CAWTLPTRDEQYF
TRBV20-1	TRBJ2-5	CSARDPGKETQYF
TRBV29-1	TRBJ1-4	CSAGTRANEKLFF
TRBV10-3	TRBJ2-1	CAIKKDNEQFF
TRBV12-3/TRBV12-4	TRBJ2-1	CASSDAFNGGSEYYNEQFF
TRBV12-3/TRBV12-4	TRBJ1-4	CASSLGQDATNEKLFF
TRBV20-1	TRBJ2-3	CSASGTTASTDTQYF
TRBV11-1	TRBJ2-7	CASSRFPIPSAGGYEQYF
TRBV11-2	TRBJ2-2	CASSQWTDNTGELFF
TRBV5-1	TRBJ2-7	CASSPIGGAATTHYEQYF
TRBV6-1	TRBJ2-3	CASDGTSGGLGTDTQYF
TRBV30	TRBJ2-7	CAWSVPGTLSYEQYF
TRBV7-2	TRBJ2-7	CASSLDGNTYEQYF
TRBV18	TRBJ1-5	CASSPTDSARWAQHF
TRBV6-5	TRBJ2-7	CASSYSSGTSQSWEQYF
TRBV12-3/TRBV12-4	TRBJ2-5	CASSPLLVLQETQYF
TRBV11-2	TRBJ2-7	CASSPTAQLAASSAYEQYF
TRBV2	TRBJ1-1	CANTLGQGTEAFF
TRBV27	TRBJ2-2	CASSSPGQLANTGELFF
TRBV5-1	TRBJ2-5	CASSPGIAEEETQYF
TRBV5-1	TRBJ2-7	CASSLAVEDEQYF
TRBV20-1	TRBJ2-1	CSARRTPGSTYNEQFF
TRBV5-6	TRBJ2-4	CASSYDIGVLAKNIQYF
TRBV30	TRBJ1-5	CAWSVLRQGQPQHF
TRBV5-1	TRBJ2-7	CASSGRTDPYEQYF
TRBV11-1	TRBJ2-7	CASSLDDQGFSLEQYF
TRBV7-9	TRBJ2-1	CASSLSGWKYNEQFF
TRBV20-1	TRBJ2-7	CSARDGTSVAYEQYF
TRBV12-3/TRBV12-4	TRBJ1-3	CASSLGESTGNTIYF
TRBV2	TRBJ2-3	CASRKRDSMADTQYF
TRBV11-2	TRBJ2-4	CASSPRRVEGGRAGAKNIQYF